This record covers a single T cell receptor beta chain. Its specificity is unknown. Trimming took 1 base from V and 0 from J, leaving 6 bases between them. The CDR3 runs 15 residues. Germline CDR1 is SGHAT and CDR2 is FQNNGV. This entry belongs to a study of T cell responses to AZD1222 COVID-19 vaccine. Regarding the study as a whole: Just a handful of people given AZD1222 tested seropositive at baseline. Repertoires were obtained solely post-peak T cell response.

It was second doses at about 4 or about 12 weeks that were pooled. Method: immunoSEQ multiplex PCR; TCRdb's copy keeps in-frame clones and lacks some. The sample lists 90,000 to 120,000 clones, about 90% occurring once. The chain is built from TRBV11-2 and TRBJ2-2; D uncertain. The source is an adult who received the AZD1222 COVID-19 vaccine. Sequencing used peripheral blood, obtained 28 days after the second AZD1222 dose. The DNA of the CDR3 is TGTGCCAGCAGCTTAGTTTCCGCGAACACCGGGGAGCTGTTTTTT. This translates into CASSLVSANTGELFF.